This TCR beta chain comes out of a study of T cells in Graves' hyperthyroidism and ophthalmopathy (dated by TCRdb to the late 2010s). About the full investigation: Peripheral blood was collected at initial diagnosis, before any treatment. Once sampling was done, hyperthyroidism patients were given methimazole at a starting dose of 30 mg daily, whereas ophthalmopathy patients were given high-dose intravenous methylprednisolone. The 95 to 100 discovery patients were divided at random into training and test sets in a 7:3 ratio. TCR V-J signatures able to tell the groups apart were searched for in a discovery cohort of approximately 95 patients, of whom under 45 had Graves' ophthalmopathy and roughly 57 had stable Graves' hyperthyroidism. Thyroid tissue and blood T-cell repertoires from about six Graves' hyperthyroidism patients were also compared in the study. The paper describes TCR Vbeta CDR3 sequencing of 120 to 150 peripheral blood samples, made up of 43 ophthalmopathy patients, 70 to 75 hyperthyroidism patients and roughly 17 progressor patients. Prospective prediction of ophthalmopathy was tested in an independent validation cohort consisting of 18 hyperthyroidism patients and around 16 patients who later progressed to ophthalmopathy.

Stable Graves' hyperthyroidism was defined as no progression to ophthalmopathy during 18 months of follow-up. The hyperthyroidism patients were between 18 and 65 years old and newly diagnosed, with a disease duration of less than 2 months. Patients with uncontrolled infections, other autoimmune diseases, pregnancy or lactation were excluded. Diagnoses relied on clinical symptoms, serum thyroxine and TRAb, thyroid ultrasound and orbital computed tomography. PBMCs were separated from roughly 9.3 ml of fresh peripheral blood using Ficoll-Paque density gradient centrifugation. Total RNA was extracted using Trizol reagent, and RNA quality was assessed on an Agilent 2100 Bioanalyzer. At least ten counts were recorded for this clonotype. Its antigen is still unknown. Base-call qualities are not available, and no considerably larger clone is one nucleotide away. The TCR beta CDR3 regions were amplified from the RNA transcripts. A first-round RT-PCR of the TCR CDR3 used the HTBI primer set with the Qiagen OneStep RT-PCR kit. Libraries were constructed in a second round of multiplex PCR, after which size selection and purification were carried out. Sequencing of the libraries was done on an Illumina HiSeq2000 using paired-end 100 bp reads. In the paper's pipeline: SOAPnuke was used to process the raw data, removing reads that contained adapters or uncalled bases, had a mean Phred below 15, or lacked an exact match to the constant primer or identifier. COPE v1.2.5 was used to merge high-quality paired reads, and clonotypes were defined as unique nucleotide sequences. MiTCR v1.1 was used to align the clonotypes against IMGT TRBV, TRBD and TRBJ reference segments. The analysis was restricted to V-J combinations with a frequency above 0.0001, which together covered just over 98% of the repertoires. The TCS score was defined as F50 (clonal expansion) divided by E x V (chaos), with BLOSUM62-based TCRdist calculated between CDR3 peptides within each V-J. Welch's t-statistics and random forest reduced around 520 V-J features to 13, which were used in a naive Bayes classifier (R e1071). The Morisita-Horn index was used to measure how similar the thyroid and blood repertoires were. Clones were called with MiXCR by TCRdb after fastp trimmed the public reads at Q25, and only in-frame beta chains were retained. All rows with the same CDR3 protein become a single entry with the most common DNA and genes. TCRdb's processing, not the authors', yielded these V and J calls. This sample holds hundreds of thousands of distinct CDR3 sequences; about 35% were observed only once. The ten top clones hold more than 25% of the sample.

The study at large found these results: No statistical method was used to fix the sample size in advance, and group allocation was not hidden from the investigators. Most expanded thyroid clonotypes (frequency above 0.001) were also detected in blood, a finding suggesting that blood repertoires may reflect thyroid immune responses. A model built on a 13 V-J signature distinguished ophthalmopathy from stable hyperthyroidism, reaching 87.88% sensitivity and 81% to 83% specificity in cross-validation and 80%/75% in testing. In validation, the model predicted progression to ophthalmopathy a median of roughly 6.1 months before onset, with roughly 68% sensitivity and roughly 79% specificity.

The CDR3 contains 13 residues, cysteine and phenylalanine counted. The entry retains the CDR3 DNA only, 39 bases that are in frame from base 1. V and J lose 3 bases and 1 base, and a span of 7 bases separates them. The germline V gene (reference sequence) supplies CDR1 SGHKS and CDR2 YYEKEE. Specimen: blood. The clonotype originates from a middle-aged woman with Graves' hyperthyroidism. The chain was built from TRBV5-5 and TRBJ2-5, with an unclear D gene assignment. The nucleotide sequence reads as follows: TGTGCCAGCAGCTCCAGGCCCCAAGAGACCCAGTACTTC. This is translated as CASSSRPQETQYF.